What follows describes a single T cell receptor beta chain. As yet, its antigen is unknown. Generated by immunoSEQ multiplex PCR, the TCRdb table keeps only in-frame clones and is missing some. The sample has roughly 96,000 clones, more than 85% seen once. The data derive from a study of graft-versus-host responses after intestinal transplantation. Overall study: Tacrolimus and steroids were given for three to four years to all recipients after anti-thymocyte globulin induction. Study-level findings and limits: Circulating GvH clones peaking coincided with falling HvG clones soon after transplant.

Trimming removed 5 bases from V and 0 bases from J, with 8 bases in between. This CDR3 has 14 amino acids. Looked up from germline, CDR1 is MDHEN and CDR2 is SYDVKM. The sample here was unstimulated CD8+ T cells sorted from spleen or lymph node cells, taken before intestinal transplant. The chain joins TRBV28 to TRBJ1-3; unclear D gene. This clonotype was sampled from a human donor who received an intestinal transplant. The CDR3 DNA is TGTGCCAGCAGTATACTAGCCTCTGGAAACACCATATATTTT. Translation gives CASSILASGNTIYF.